This T cell receptor beta chain was identified during a study of shared clonotypes between healthy human individuals. Sequencing used immunoSEQ multiplex PCR; TCRdb keeps in-frame clones, though not all of them. The sample lists roughly 590,000 clones, nearly 97% seen once, with 0.11% in the top ten. This CDR3 spans 13 amino acids. Trimming cost V 2 bases and J 3 bases, with 8 bases left between them. The germline gives CDR1 LNHDA, CDR2 SQIVND (reference sequence). As regards this clone: Its antigen is undetermined. The same CDR3 is also encoded by other DNA sequences in this sample.

Study outcomes and limitations: Some clonotypes were shared by all four sorted-subset donors, while others were not shared. The non-shared ones had lower generation probabilities than the shared ones.

Naive CD8 cells comprised CD45RO-negative, CCR7-positively selected cells, excluding terminally differentiated effector memory CD45RA+ cells. The clonotype was recovered from a woman in her twenties or thirties in good health. J is TRBJ2-7 and V is TRBV19; D call uncertain. The specimen was naive CD8+ T cells sorted from blood. The CDR3 DNA reads TGTGCCAGTAGTATACGGCCCGACTACGAGCAGTACTTC. Translating it yields CASSIRPDYEQYF.